Only a few counts were recorded for the clone carrying this T cell receptor beta chain. The data derive from a study of T-cell memory formation after mild COVID-19. The CDR3 contains 16 residues. The germline V gene encodes CDR1 MNHEY and CDR2 SMNVEV (reference sequence). V was pared by 7 bases and J by 9 bases, with 16 bases of the junction left unmatched. Constant-segment primers and 5'RACE yielded cDNA libraries for TCR alpha and TCR beta, each carrying sample barcodes and UMIs. TCRdb redid the calling of the 5' RACE reads with MiXCR, one entry per CDR3 protein. The table shows approximately 300,000 distinct CDR3 sequences, with 15% to 20% occurring only once.

Specimen: PBMCs or a T cell subset sorted from them (not recorded which). The receptor was isolated from a man aged 18 to 29 who had mild COVID-19 (a few samples of this study predate the infection). Cell type and time point are not known. V gene TRBV27 combines with J gene TRBJ2-1; TRBD1 matches at 9 bases. CDR3 loop: CASNTNWGTGISEQFF. In DNA, the CDR3 is TGTGCCAGCAACACGAATTGGGGGACAGGGATCAGTGAGCAGTTCTTC.